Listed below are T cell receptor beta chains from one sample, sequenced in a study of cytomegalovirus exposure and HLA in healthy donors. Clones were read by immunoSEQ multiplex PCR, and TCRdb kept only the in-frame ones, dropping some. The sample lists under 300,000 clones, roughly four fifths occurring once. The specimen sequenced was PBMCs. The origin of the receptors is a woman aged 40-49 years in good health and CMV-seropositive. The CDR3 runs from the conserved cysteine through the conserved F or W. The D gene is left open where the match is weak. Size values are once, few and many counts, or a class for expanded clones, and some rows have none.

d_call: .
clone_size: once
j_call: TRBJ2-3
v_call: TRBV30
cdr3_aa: CAWSVNGVTDTQYF
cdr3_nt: TGTGCCTGGAGTGTAAACGGGGTTACAGATACGCAGTATTTT

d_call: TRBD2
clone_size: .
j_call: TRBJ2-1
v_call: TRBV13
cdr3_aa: CASSSGGGRIYNEQFF
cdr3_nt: TGTGCCAGCAGCAGCGGCGGCGGGAGAATATACAATGAGCAGTTCTTC

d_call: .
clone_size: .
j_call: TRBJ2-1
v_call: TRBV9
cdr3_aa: CASSVESGRKFF
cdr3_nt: TGTGCCAGCAGCGTAGAGTCAGGTCGGAAGTTCTTC

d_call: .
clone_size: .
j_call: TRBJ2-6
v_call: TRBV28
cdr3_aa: CASNGAGSGANVLTF
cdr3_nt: TGTGCCAGCAATGGCGCGGGCTCTGGGGCCAACGTCCTGACTTTC

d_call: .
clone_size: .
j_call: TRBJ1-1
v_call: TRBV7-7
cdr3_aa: CASSLTWNTEAFF
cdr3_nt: TGTGCCAGCAGCCTAACGTGGAACACTGAAGCTTTCTTT

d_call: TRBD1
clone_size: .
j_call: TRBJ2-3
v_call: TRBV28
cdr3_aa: CASSVDRGRTDTQYF
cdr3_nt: TGTGCCAGCAGTGTGGACAGGGGGCGCACAGATACGCAGTATTTT

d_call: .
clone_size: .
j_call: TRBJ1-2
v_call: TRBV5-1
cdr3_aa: CASSRLDSSYGYTF
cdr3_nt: TGCGCCAGCAGCCGTTTGGACAGTTCCTATGGCTACACCTTC

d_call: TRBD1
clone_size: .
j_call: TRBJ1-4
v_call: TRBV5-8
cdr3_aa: CASSLDRDRGLATNEKLFF
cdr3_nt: TGTGCCAGCAGCTTGGATAGGGACAGGGGGCTCGCAACTAATGAAAAACTGTTTTTT

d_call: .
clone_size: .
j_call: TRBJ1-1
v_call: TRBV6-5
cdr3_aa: CASYDTGITEAFF
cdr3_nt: TGTGCCAGTTACGACACAGGGATCACTGAAGCTTTCTTT

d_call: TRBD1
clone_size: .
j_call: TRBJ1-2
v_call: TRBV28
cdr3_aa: CASSPFGVTGARGSGYTF
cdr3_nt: TGTGCCAGCAGTCCCTTTGGTGTGACAGGGGCGAGAGGCTCTGGCTACACCTTC

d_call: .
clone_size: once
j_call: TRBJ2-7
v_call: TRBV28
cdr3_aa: CASSGGFSYEQYF
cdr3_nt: TGTGCCAGCAGTGGCGGGTTTTCCTACGAGCAGTACTTC

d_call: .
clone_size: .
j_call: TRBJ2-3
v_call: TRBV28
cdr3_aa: CASSLVGSTQYF
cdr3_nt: TGTGCCAGCAGTTTGGTCGGGAGTACGCAGTATTTT

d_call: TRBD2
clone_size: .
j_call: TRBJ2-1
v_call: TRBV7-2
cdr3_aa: CASSLLTGTSGDNEQFF
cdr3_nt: TGTGCCAGCAGCTTATTAACCGGGACTAGCGGGGACAATGAGCAGTTCTTC

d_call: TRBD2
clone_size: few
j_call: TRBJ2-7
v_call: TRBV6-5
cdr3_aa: CASWGLASSYEQYF
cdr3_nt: TGTGCCAGCTGGGGACTAGCTAGCTCCTACGAGCAGTACTTC

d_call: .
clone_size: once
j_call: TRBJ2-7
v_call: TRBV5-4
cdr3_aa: CASSLDMGDYEQYF
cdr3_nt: TGTGCCAGCAGCTTGGATATGGGCGATTACGAGCAGTACTTC

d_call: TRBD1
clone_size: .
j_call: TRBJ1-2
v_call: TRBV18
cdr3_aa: CASSLGQGIDGYTF
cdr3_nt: TGTGCCAGCTCACTGGGACAGGGAATTGATGGCTACACCTTC

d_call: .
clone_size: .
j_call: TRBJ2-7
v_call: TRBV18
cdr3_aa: CASLKVQGGIEQYF
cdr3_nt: TGTGCCAGCTTAAAGGTCCAGGGGGGTATAGAGCAGTACTTC